The T cell receptor beta chain under discussion was sequenced for a study of T-cell reconstitution after alpha-beta-depleted transplantation in children. Germline V CDR1 and CDR2: MNHEY, SMNVEV (reference sequence). The V end lost 6 bases, the J end lost 6 bases, and 9 bases lay between the germline ends. CDR3 size: 12 residues. Library preparation (for TCRbeta) was performed with unique molecular identifiers. TCRdb reanalysed the PCR reads using MiXCR and keeps one entry per CDR3 protein. The sample holds around 600,000 distinct CDR3 sequences, approximately 17% seen once. At least ten counts were recorded for this clonotype.

The sample in question was PBMCs from the stem cell graft donor, obtained from the stem cell graft. The clonotype was recovered from a human donor who donated a stem cell graft to a child with acute myeloid leukemia. This chain joins TRBV27 and TRBJ1-5, with D perhaps TRBD1 (5 bases). The CDR3, as DNA: TGTGCCAGCAGGAGGGGAGGTCAGCCCCAGCATTTT. This gives the protein CASRRGGQPQHF.